The 20 T cell receptor beta chains in this list originate from one sample, sequenced in a study of CD8+ T cells in alopecia areata. Regarding treatment: oral pan-JAK inhibitor, 5-10 mg twice daily. In each case, RNA was isolated and then reverse transcribed into cDNA as the sequencing template. Sequencing used immunoSEQ multiplex PCR; TCRdb keeps in-frame clones, though not all of them. The sample holds about 190,000 clones, 55% to 70% seen once. Sequencing was performed on CD4+ T cells sorted from blood, taken at week 4, from a patient treated with tofacitinib. The receptors were sampled from a human donor with alopecia areata.

This clone was detected only a few times. The chain couples TRBV27 to TRBJ2-5; 11 nucleotides line up with TRBD2. Germline V gives CDR1 MNHEY, CDR2 SMNVEV (reference sequence). The CDR3 is 13 residues long. The trim removed 11 bases at V and 3 bases at J, leaving 5 bases unmatched. In nucleotides, the CDR3 is TGTGCCTGCAAGGGACTAGCGGAAGAGACCCAGTACTTC. Protein sequence: CACKGLAEETQYF.

This clone was counted between two and nine times. The V gene is TRBV29-1, the J gene TRBJ1-2, with D tentatively TRBD1 (5 bases). Germline assignment: CDR1 SQVTM and CDR2 ANQGSEA. CDR3 length: 13 amino acids. Trimming stripped 2 bases from V and 6 bases from J, with 13 bases between. The CDR3 DNA reads TGCAGCGTTGAAACAGGAGTTGGGGATGGCTACACCTTC. Amino acids: CSVETGVGDGYTF.

The chain recombines TRBV29-1 with TRBJ2-7; 8 positions agree with TRBD1. Unmatched junction bases numbered 9, after V lost 5 bases and J lost 3 bases. This CDR3 has 14 amino acids. Per germline, CDR1 SQVTM and CDR2 ANQGSEA. CDR3 DNA: TGCAGCGTTACCGGACAGGGCCCTCGCTACGAGCAGTACTTC. Translated, it gives CSVTGQGPRYEQYF.

The J gene is TRBJ2-5, the V gene TRBV30; TRBD1 matches 7 bases. This CDR3 comprises 16 residues. Germline V gene lookup returns CDR1 GTSNPN and CDR2 SVGIG (reference sequence). J lost 4 bases, V lost 0 bases, and 11 bases had no gene match. CDR3 sequence (DNA): TGTGCCTGGAGTGTTGGAGTGACAGGGATAGGAGAGACCCAGTACTTC. This encodes CAWSVGVTGIGETQYF.

This clone was observed at least ten times. The rearrangement joins TRBV7-9 to TRBJ2-5; TRBD2 aligns across 8 bases. CDR3 length: 15 residues. V lost 4 bases and J lost 0; bases outside the gene matches: 4. Germline CDR1 and CDR2: SEHNR and FQNEAQ (reference sequence). The CDR3 is CASSSGLGYQETQYF. CDR3 sequence (DNA): TGTGCCAGCAGCTCGGGACTAGGGTACCAAGAGACCCAGTACTTC.

The chain carries TRBV6-6 and TRBJ1-5, with a possible D match to TRBD1 (6 bases). The germline CDR1 and CDR2 sequences are MNHNY and SVGAGI (reference sequence). Trimming took 6 bases from V and 12 from J, leaving 18 bases between them. This CDR3 comprises 13 residues. The DNA for the CDR3 is TGTGCCAGCAGATGGGGAGGGGGACGAGACCAGCATTTT. Amino acids: CASRWGGGRDQHF.

Here the CDR3 reads CASSPRPQGETQYF. For the CDR3, the DNA is TGTGCCAGCAGCCCTCGTCCCCAGGGAGAGACCCAGTACTTC. The chain joins TRBV9 to TRBJ2-5; D possibly corresponds to TRBD1 (5 bases). CDR3 length: 14 residues. Germline V gene data show CDR1 as SGDLS and CDR2 as YYNGEE. Trimming took off 4 bases at V and 4 bases at J, with 14 bases between the two ends.

V is TRBV6-1 and J is TRBJ1-5, with 9 positions matching TRBD1. The CDR3 length is 14 residues. The germline V gene has CDR1 MNHNS and CDR2 SASEGT. The junction had 8 bases not matched to a gene; V was cut back by 7 bases and J by 7 bases. This chain's CDR3 is CASTSGTGKQPQHF. The CDR3 DNA follows: TGTGCCAGCACCTCCGGGACAGGGAAACAGCCCCAGCATTTT.

J is TRBJ1-2 and V is TRBV29-1; no reliable D call. The CDR3 is 13 amino acids. Germline V lookup: CDR1 SQVTM, CDR2 ANQGSEA. Between the trimmed V and J ends, which lost 7 bases and 0 bases, there was a span of 12 bases. CDR3 region: CSAFGGPNYGYTF. The CDR3 region has the DNA TGCAGCGCCTTTGGAGGGCCTAACTATGGCTACACCTTC.

The chain is built from TRBV7-9 and TRBJ1-2; maybe TRBD1 (5 bases). This CDR3 comprises 15 residues. V was clipped by 4 bases and J by 4 bases, with 16 bases between them. Germline V gene lookup returns CDR1 SEHNR and CDR2 FQNEAQ (reference sequence). Here the CDR3 reads CASSSTRLGPYGYTF. In DNA form, the CDR3 reads TGTGCCAGCAGCTCGACAAGGCTGGGACCCTATGGCTACACCTTC.

The chain uses TRBV2 and TRBJ2-7, with a weak D call TRBD1 (9 bases). Deletions cut 6 bases from V and 5 bases from J, with 26 bases between. The length of the CDR3 is 17 residues. Germline V lookup: CDR1 SNHLY, CDR2 FYNNEI. The CDR3 bases are TGTGCCAGCAGCCGCTTTGGTAGCGGGACAGGGAGCGACGAGCAGTACTTC. Its protein is CASSRFGSGTGSDEQYF.

This clone was observed a few times. The rearrangement joins TRBV29-1 to TRBJ2-1, with TRBD1 matching over 12 bases. The CDR3 loop spans 15 amino acids. V shed 8 bases and J 5 bases; nucleotides not matched to a gene: 10. Germline-derived CDR1 and CDR2 are SQVTM and ANQGSEA. In DNA, the CDR3 is TGCAGCCTTTCAGCCGGGACAGGGGGCAACAATGAGCAGTTCTTC. Its translation: CSLSAGTGGNNEQFF.

The rearrangement links TRBV30 to TRBJ2-5; the D gene is possibly TRBD2 (5 bases). This CDR3 is built from 12 residues. V gave up 2 bases and J gave up 2 bases, with 6 bases separating them. Germline CDR1 is GTSNPN and CDR2 is SVGIG (reference sequence). The CDR3: CAWSRDQETQYF. Written as DNA, the CDR3 is TGTGCCTGGAGTCGGGATCAAGAGACCCAGTACTTC. The whole variable domain, remainder taken from reference TRBV30 and TRBJ2-5, is SQTIHQWPATLVQPVGSPLSLECTVEGTSNPNLYWYRQAAGRGLQLLFYSVGIGQISSEVPQNLSASRPQDRQFILSSKKLLLSDSGFYLCAWSRDQETQYFGPGTRLLVL.

The chain carries TRBV29-1 and TRBJ1-2; a weak D match, TRBD1 (5 bases). V was shortened by 4 bases and J by 0 bases, with 9 bases between the two germline ends. Germline CDR1 and CDR2: SQVTM and ANQGSEA. The CDR3 spans 13 residues. The CDR3 DNA reads as TGCAGCGTTGGTGGGGGGGCTAACTATGGCTACACCTTC. Translation gives CSVGGGANYGYTF.

This clone came up a few times. This chain links TRBV5-1 with TRBJ1-1; no clear D gene. The germline V and J ends were trimmed by 4 bases and 0 bases, with 16 bases remaining between them. The V gene's germline CDR1 is SGHRS and CDR2 YFSETQ. The CDR3 totals 16 residues. The CDR3 sequence: CASSHQLHPMNTEAFF. The CDR3, as DNA: TGCGCCAGCAGCCATCAATTACACCCCATGAACACTGAAGCTTTCTTT. Complete variable domain (other parts from reference TRBV5-1 and TRBJ1-1): KAGVTQTPRYLIKTRGQQVTLSCSPISGHRSVSWYQQTPGQGLQFLFEYFSETQRNKGNFPGRFSGRQFSNSRSEMNVSTLELGDSALYLCASSHQLHPMNTEAFFGQGTRLTVV.

This clone was seen only a few times. This chain joins TRBV29-1 and TRBJ2-3; no reliable D call. V was cut by 7 bases and J by 6 bases, with 14 bases left in between. CDR3 length: 12 amino acids. Germline V gene data show CDR1 as SQVTM and CDR2 as ANQGSEA. The DNA for the CDR3 is TGCAGCGCCCACCCCAGCTGGGATACGCAGTATTTT. Its protein product is CSAHPSWDTQYF.

The sample holds many counts of this clone. This sequence joins TRBV5-1 and TRBJ2-5; 7 nucleotides line up with TRBD2. CDR1 and CDR2 (germline): SGHRS, YFSETQ. CDR3 length: 16 amino acids. The ends lost 0 bases at V and 5 bases at J; junction bases unmatched: 10. The CDR3 DNA sequence: TGCGCCAGCAGCTTGGGGGGAAGCGGGGCCGTGGAGACCCAGTACTTC. Encoded protein: CASSLGGSGAVETQYF.

The rearrangement uses TRBV29-1 and TRBJ1-5, with a tentative D call TRBD1 (6 bases). CDR1 and CDR2 from the germline V gene are SQVTM and ANQGSEA. This CDR3 comprises 13 residues. V lost 7 bases and J lost 6, with 16 bases in between. CDR3 DNA: TGCAGCGGTCAAAGGGGGGAAGGTCAGCCCCAGCATTTT. This gives the protein CSGQRGEGQPQHF.

This clone was counted only a few times. DNA of the CDR3: TGTGCCAGCGGGAAGTCCGAGACCCAGTACTTC. Residues: CASGKSETQYF. V gene TRBV6-6 combines with J gene TRBJ2-5; unclear D gene. Germline-derived CDR1 and CDR2 are MNHNY and SVGAGI (reference sequence). V was pared by 8 bases and J by 5 bases, with 9 bases between. The CDR3 spans 11 residues.

The CDR3 sequence: CASSTGHAKPQYF. DNA of the CDR3: TGTGCCAGCAGTACAGGACACGCCAAACCCCAGTACTTC. The rearrangement joins TRBV27 to TRBJ2-5; maybe TRBD1 (5 bases). Germline V gives CDR1 MNHEY, CDR2 SMNVEV (reference sequence). Trimming shortened V by 5 bases and J by 9 bases, and 16 bases separated the two germline ends. The length of the CDR3 is 13 residues.